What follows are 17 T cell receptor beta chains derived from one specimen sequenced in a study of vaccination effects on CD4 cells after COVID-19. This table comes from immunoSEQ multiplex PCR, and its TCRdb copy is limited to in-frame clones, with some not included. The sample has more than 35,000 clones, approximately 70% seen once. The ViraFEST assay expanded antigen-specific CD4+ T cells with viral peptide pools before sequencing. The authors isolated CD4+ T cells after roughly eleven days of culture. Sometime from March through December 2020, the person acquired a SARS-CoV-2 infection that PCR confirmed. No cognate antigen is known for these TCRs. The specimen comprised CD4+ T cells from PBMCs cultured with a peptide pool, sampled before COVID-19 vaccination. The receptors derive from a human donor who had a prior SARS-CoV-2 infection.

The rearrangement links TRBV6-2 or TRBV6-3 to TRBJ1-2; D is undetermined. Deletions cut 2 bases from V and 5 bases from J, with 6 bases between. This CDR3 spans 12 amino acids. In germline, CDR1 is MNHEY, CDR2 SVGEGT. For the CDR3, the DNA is TGTGCCAGCAGTTACCGTGGGTATGGCTACACCTTC. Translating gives CASSYRGYGYTF.

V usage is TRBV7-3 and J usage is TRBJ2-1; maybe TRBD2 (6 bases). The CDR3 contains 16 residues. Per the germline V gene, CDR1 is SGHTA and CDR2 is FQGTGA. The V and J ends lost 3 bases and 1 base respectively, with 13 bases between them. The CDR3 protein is CASSFGGPGSYNEQFF. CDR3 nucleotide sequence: TGTGCCAGCAGCTTCGGAGGGCCGGGGTCCTACAATGAGCAGTTCTTC.

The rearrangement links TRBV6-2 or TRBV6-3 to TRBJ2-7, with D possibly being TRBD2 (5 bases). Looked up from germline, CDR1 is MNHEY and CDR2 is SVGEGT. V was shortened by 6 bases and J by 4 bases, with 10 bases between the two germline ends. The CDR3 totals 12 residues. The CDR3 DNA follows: TGTGCCAGCAGCGGGATGGTATACGAGCAGTACTTC. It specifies CASSGMVYEQYF.

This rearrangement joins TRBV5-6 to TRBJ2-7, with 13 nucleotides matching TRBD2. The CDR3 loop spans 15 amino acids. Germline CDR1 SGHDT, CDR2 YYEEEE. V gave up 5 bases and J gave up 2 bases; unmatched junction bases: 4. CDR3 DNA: TGTGCCAGCAGGGCCGGGACTAGCGGGACCTACGAGCAGTACTTC. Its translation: CASRAGTSGTYEQYF.

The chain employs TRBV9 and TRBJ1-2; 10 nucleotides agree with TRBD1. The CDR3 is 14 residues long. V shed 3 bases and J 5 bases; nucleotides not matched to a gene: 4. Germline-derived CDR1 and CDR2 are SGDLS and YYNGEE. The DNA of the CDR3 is TGTGCCAGCAGCGCGACAGGGGGCGGATATGGCTACACCTTC. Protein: CASSATGGGYGYTF.

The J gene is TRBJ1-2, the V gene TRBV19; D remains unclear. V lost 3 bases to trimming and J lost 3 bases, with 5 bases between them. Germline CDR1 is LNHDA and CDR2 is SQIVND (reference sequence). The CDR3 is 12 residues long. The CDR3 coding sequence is TGTGCCAGTAGTATCTCGGACTATGGCTACACCTTC. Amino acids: CASSISDYGYTF.

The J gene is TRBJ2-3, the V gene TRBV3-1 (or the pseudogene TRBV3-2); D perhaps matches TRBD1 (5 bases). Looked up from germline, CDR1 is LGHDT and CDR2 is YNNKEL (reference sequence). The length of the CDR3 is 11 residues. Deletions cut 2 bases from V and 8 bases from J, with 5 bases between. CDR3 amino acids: CASSQRGTQYF. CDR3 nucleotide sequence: TGTGCCAGCAGCCAAAGGGGTACGCAGTATTTT.

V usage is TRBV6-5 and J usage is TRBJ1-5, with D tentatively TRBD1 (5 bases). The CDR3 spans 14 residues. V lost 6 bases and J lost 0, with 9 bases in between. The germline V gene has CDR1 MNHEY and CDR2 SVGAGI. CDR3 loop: CASSPTDSNQPQHF. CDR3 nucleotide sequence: TGTGCCAGCAGCCCGACAGATAGCAATCAGCCCCAGCATTTT.

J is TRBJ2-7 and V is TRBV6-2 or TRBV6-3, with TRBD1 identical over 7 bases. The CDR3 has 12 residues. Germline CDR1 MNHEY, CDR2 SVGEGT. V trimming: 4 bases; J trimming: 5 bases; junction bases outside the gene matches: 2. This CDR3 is CASSFGQDEQYF. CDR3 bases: TGTGCCAGCAGTTTTGGACAGGACGAGCAGTACTTC.

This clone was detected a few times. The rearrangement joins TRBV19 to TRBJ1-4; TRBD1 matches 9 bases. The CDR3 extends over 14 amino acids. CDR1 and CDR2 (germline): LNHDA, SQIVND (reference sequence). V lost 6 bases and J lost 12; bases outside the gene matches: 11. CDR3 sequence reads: CASSRDRANAELFF. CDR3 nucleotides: TGTGCCAGTAGCAGGGACAGGGCTAATGCGGAACTGTTTTTT.

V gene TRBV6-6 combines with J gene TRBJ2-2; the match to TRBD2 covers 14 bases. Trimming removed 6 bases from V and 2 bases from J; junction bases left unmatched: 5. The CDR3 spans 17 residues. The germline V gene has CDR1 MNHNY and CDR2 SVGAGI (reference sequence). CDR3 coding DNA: TGTGCCAGCAGCCGACTAGCGGGAGGGGGAAACACCGGGGAGCTGTTTTTT. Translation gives CASSRLAGGGNTGELFF.

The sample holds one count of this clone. CDR3 bases: TGTGCCAGCAGCTTAGAACGTGAACGGACAGGGAACTCGGCAACTAATGAAAAACTGTTTTTT. It translates to CASSLERERTGNSATNEKLFF. The J gene is TRBJ1-4, the V gene TRBV7-3; 8 bases are a match to TRBD1. CDR3 length equals 21 residues. The trim removed 2 bases at V and 0 bases at J, leaving 17 bases unmatched. The germline gives CDR1 SGHTA, CDR2 FQGTGA.

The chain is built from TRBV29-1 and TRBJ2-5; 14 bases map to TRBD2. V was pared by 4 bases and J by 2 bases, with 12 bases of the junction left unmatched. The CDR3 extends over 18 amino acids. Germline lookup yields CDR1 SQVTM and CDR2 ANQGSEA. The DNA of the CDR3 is TGCAGCGTTGTGGCCCCGGGACTAGCGGGGGCAACACAAGAGACCCAGTACTTC. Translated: CSVVAPGLAGATQETQYF.

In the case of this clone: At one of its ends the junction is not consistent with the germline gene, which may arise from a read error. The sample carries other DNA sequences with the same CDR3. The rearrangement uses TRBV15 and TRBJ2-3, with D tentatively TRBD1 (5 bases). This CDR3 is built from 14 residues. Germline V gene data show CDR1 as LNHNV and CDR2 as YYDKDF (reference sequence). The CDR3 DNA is TGTGCCACCAGCAGAGATACGGAGACAGATACACAGTATTTT. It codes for CATSRDTETDTQYF.

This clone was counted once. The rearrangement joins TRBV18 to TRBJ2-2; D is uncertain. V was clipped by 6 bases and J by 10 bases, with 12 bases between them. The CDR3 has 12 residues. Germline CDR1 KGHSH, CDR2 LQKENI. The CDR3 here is CASSMEFVELFF. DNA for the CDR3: TGTGCCAGCTCTATGGAATTTGTGGAGCTGTTTTTT.

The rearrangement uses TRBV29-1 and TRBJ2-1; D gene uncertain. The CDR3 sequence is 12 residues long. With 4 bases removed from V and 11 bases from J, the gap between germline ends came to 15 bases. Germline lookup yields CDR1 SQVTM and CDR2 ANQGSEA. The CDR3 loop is CSVAPADKKQFF. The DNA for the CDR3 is TGCAGCGTTGCCCCGGCCGACAAGAAGCAGTTCTTC.

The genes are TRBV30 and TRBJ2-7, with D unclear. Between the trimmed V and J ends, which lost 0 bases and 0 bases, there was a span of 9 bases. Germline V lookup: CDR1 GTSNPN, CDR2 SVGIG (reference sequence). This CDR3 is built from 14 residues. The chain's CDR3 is CAWSVDLGSYEQYF. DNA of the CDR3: TGTGCCTGGAGTGTTGACCTGGGCTCCTACGAGCAGTACTTC.